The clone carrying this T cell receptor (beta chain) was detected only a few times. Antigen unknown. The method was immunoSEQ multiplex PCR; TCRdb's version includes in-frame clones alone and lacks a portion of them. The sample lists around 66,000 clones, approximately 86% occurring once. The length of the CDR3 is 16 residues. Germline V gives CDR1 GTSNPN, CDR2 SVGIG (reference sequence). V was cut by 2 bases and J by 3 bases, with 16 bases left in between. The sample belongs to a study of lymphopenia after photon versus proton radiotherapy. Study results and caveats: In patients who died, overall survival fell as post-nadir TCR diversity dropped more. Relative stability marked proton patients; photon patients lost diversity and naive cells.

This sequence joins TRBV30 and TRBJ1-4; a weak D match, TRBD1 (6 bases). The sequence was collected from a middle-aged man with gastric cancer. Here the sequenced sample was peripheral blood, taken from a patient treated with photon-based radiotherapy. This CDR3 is CAWSRGQGGSNEKLFF. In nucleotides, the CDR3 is TGTGCCTGGAGTCGGGGGCAGGGCGGGTCTAATGAAAAACTGTTTTTT. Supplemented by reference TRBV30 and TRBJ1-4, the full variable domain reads SQTIHQWPATLVQPVGSPLSLECTVEGTSNPNLYWYRQAAGRGLQLLFYSVGIGQISSEVPQNLSASRPQDRQFILSSKKLLLSDSGFYLCAWSRGQGGSNEKLFFGSGTQLSVL.